A selection of T cell receptor beta chains follows, all from one sample in a study of blood T cell repertoires in COVID-19. The assay was immunoSEQ multiplex PCR, and TCRdb's table has in-frame clones only and misses some. The sample lists 35,000 to 40,000 clones, 65% to 85% occurring once. Input material: peripheral blood. These receptors all stem from an elderly man with active or convalescent COVID-19. Each CDR3 is given with its conserved first and last residue. The order of the fields is J gene, D gene, clone size, V gene, CDR3 protein, CDR3 DNA. D genes are given only for firm matches. For some rows the clone size is stated as once, few or many, or as a class when expanded; others skip it.

TRBJ1-5 | NA | NA | TRBV19 | CASSMVGPLHSNQPQHF | TGTGCCAGTAGTATGGTGGGGCCGTTACATAGCAATCAGCCCCAGCATTTT
TRBJ2-1 | NA | NA | TRBV7-3 | CASSRNMGPRYNEQFF | TGTGCCAGCAGCCGAAATATGGGGCCGAGATACAATGAGCAGTTCTTC
TRBJ2-2 | TRBD1 | NA | TRBV5-1 | CASSYAGTGNTGELFF | TGCGCCAGCAGTTATGCCGGGACAGGGAACACCGGGGAGCTGTTTTTT
TRBJ1-1 | NA | NA | TRBV6-6 | CASSRGPNGNTEAFF | TGTGCCAGCAGCCGCGGGCCCAATGGGAACACTGAAGCTTTCTTT
TRBJ2-3 | NA | NA | TRBV6-2/TRBV6-3 | CASSQTGMNTQYF | TGTGCCAGCAGCCAAACGGGGATGAATACGCAGTATTTT
TRBJ2-1 | NA | NA | TRBV7-6 | CASSLGGGPLNEQFF | TGTGCCAGCAGCTTAGGGGGAGGCCCCTTGAATGAGCAGTTCTTC
TRBJ2-1 | NA | NA | TRBV11-1 | CASSDTGYNEQFF | TGTGCCAGCAGCGATACAGGATACAATGAGCAGTTCTTC
TRBJ1-1 | TRBD1 | once | TRBV6-6 | CASRPGTGEAFF | TGTGCCAGCAGACCCGGGACAGGTGAAGCTTTCTTT
TRBJ2-1 | TRBD1 | NA | TRBV18 | CASSPASGTGSNNEQFF | TGTGCCAGCTCACCAGCCTCCGGGACAGGTTCCAACAATGAGCAGTTCTTC
TRBJ1-1 | TRBD1 | few | TRBV19 | CASSIGRGRPVDTEAFF | TGTGCCAGTAGTATAGGGAGGGGGCGCCCGGTGGACACTGAAGCTTTCTTT
TRBJ1-2 | NA | NA | TRBV14 | CASSQAGTNYGYTF | TGTGCCAGCAGCCAAGCCGGGACTAACTATGGCTACACCTTC
TRBJ1-2 | TRBD1 | NA | TRBV10-3 | CAISANSDRDGYTF | TGTGCCATCAGTGCCAACAGTGACAGGGACGGCTACACCTTC
TRBJ2-1 | TRBD2 | NA | TRBV11-1 | CASSLSLAGGPEQFF | TGTGCCAGCAGCTTAAGTCTAGCGGGGGGTCCAGAGCAGTTCTTC
TRBJ2-2 | NA | NA | TRBV6-6 | CASSYSRGNTGELFF | TGTGCCAGCAGTTACTCTCGAGGGAACACCGGGGAGCTGTTTTTT
TRBJ2-5 | TRBD2 | NA | TRBV7-3 | CASSPSGGVETQYF | TGTGCCAGCAGCCCTAGCGGGGGGGTAGAGACCCAGTACTTC